These 15 T cell receptor beta chains were sequenced from one sample in a study of patients and donors after allogeneic stem cell transplantation. TCRdb fed the RT-PCR reads into MiXCR, producing one record per CDR3 protein. The sample carries a few hundred thousand distinct CDR3 sequences, 12% to 15% recorded once. The specimen was blood, either unsorted or a sorted T cell fraction (not recorded which). Every receptor here comes from a human donor who was either an allogeneic HSCT recipient or a stem cell or donor lymphocyte infusion donor (not recorded which). It is not recorded whose cells these are; they may come from a transplant donor.

A few counts support this clonotype. The V and J genes are TRBV7-8 and TRBJ1-1; D unclear. V was shortened by 3 bases and J by 6 bases, with 5 bases between the two germline ends. Per germline, CDR1 SGHVS and CDR2 FQNEAQ. The CDR3 has 11 residues. CDR3 nucleotide sequence: TGTGCCAGCAGCTTGGTGGCTGAAGCTTTCTTT. Its protein product is CASSLVAEAFF.

In its sample, this clonotype was seen a few times. This chain links TRBV9 with TRBJ2-1, with D unresolved. This CDR3 has 15 amino acids. The ends were cut back, 6 bases at V and 6 bases at J, with 19 bases in the middle. The V gene's germline CDR1 is SGDLS and CDR2 YYNGEE. The CDR3 nucleotides read TGTGCCAGCACTCTGGGTCTTTCAGCCGTCAATGAGCAGTTCTTC. It codes for CASTLGLSAVNEQFF.

The rearrangement links TRBV14 to TRBJ2-1; 8 bases fit TRBD2. CDR3 length equals 12 residues. Germline CDR1 reads SGHDN; CDR2 reads FVKESK. V was pared by 1 base and J by 13 bases, with 3 bases of the junction left unmatched. In DNA, the CDR3 is TGTGCCAGCAGCCAAGTGGGACTAGGTCAGTTCTTC. Its translation: CASSQVGLGQFF.

The chain combines TRBV4-2 with TRBJ1-6, with D maybe TRBD1 (6 bases). The V gene's germline CDR1 is LGHNA and CDR2 YNFKEQ. Trimming took off 1 base at V and 14 bases at J, with 9 bases between the two ends. The CDR3 runs 12 residues. The CDR3 nucleotides read TGTGCCAGCAGCCAAGGGCAGGGGACCCTCCACTTT. It translates to CASSQGQGTLHF.

This clonotype has just a few counts. This sequence joins TRBV7-9 and TRBJ1-6; no firm D call. CDR3 length: 14 residues. Germline V CDR1 and CDR2: SEHNR, FQNEAQ (reference sequence). Trimming removed 8 bases at V and 6 bases at J, with 14 bases between. DNA of the CDR3: TGTGCCAGCGGAGACTCCGTTGGTAATTCACCCCTCCACTTT. Translated: CASGDSVGNSPLHF.

The gene calls are TRBV3-1 and TRBJ1-3; 8 bases agree with TRBD1. The CDR3 totals 15 residues. Trimming at V came to 9 bases and at J to 3 bases, leaving 10 bases not matched to a gene. From germline, CDR1 is LGHDT and CDR2 YNNKEL (reference sequence). CDR3 nucleotides: TGTGCCAGTGCGGGACAGGCCGGTTTTGGAAACACCATATATTTT. Translation gives CASAGQAGFGNTIYF. Using reference TRBV3-1 and TRBJ1-3 for the parts outside the CDR3, the full variable domain is DTAVSQTPKYLVTQMGNDKSIKCEQNLGHDTMYWYKQDSKKFLKIMFSYNNKELIINETVPNRFSPKSPDKAHLNLHINSLELGDSAVYFCASAGQAGFGNTIYFGEGSWLTVV.

This clonotype was counted only a few times. V gene TRBV5-1 combines with J gene TRBJ2-7; 8 positions agree with TRBD2. V was pared by 0 bases and J by 6 bases, with 8 bases of the junction left unmatched. Germline lookup yields CDR1 SGHRS and CDR2 YFSETQ. The CDR3 is 15 residues long. CDR3 bases: TGCGCCAGCAGCTTGGCCGGGAGGGAAGCGGCCGAGCAGTACTTC. The encoded protein is CASSLAGREAAEQYF.

This clonotype appeared a few times. This chain joins TRBV5-1 and TRBJ2-3; 15 bases map to TRBD2. With 3 bases clipped from V and 8 bases from J, the junction kept 4 bases outside the gene matches. The CDR3 covers 15 residues. Germline lookup yields CDR1 SGHRS and CDR2 YFSETQ. The CDR3 spells CASSSGLAGGRTQYF. The CDR3 nucleotides read TGCGCCAGCAGCTCGGGACTAGCGGGAGGACGTACGCAGTATTTT.

The chain uses TRBV20-1 and TRBJ2-3, with 9 bases lining up with TRBD2. Germline loops: CDR1 DFQATT, CDR2 SNEGSKA (reference sequence). The CDR3 has 12 residues. The CDR3, as DNA: TGCGGAGGGACTAGCTCCACAGATACGCAGTATTTT. It translates to CGGTSSTDTQYF.

At least ten counts were recorded for this clonotype. V usage is TRBV20-1 and J usage is TRBJ2-7, with 9 nucleotides matching TRBD2. Germline V lookup: CDR1 DFQATT, CDR2 SNEGSKA (reference sequence). The length of the CDR3 is 20 residues. The ends lost 6 bases at V and 3 bases at J; junction bases unmatched: 27. The CDR3 sequence: CSANYPREGHLRTRDYEQYF. DNA of the CDR3: TGCAGTGCCAACTACCCGCGGGAGGGACACCTTCGGACTCGGGACTACGAGCAGTACTTC.

This clonotype has a handful of counts. This chain joins TRBV5-6 and TRBJ2-3; D perhaps matches TRBD1 (6 bases). V was shortened by 4 bases and J by 6 bases, with 12 bases between the two germline ends. The CDR3 length is 13 residues. The germline V gene has CDR1 SGHDT and CDR2 YYEEEE. DNA of the CDR3: TGTGCCAGCAGCCTACAGGGCGGGGATACGCAGTATTTT. It is translated as CASSLQGGDTQYF.

This clonotype has more than one count but fewer than ten. The CDR3 loop is CASRRDSGDGYTF. CDR3 DNA: TGTGCCAGCAGACGGGACTCCGGCGATGGCTACACCTTC. The chain recombines TRBV12-3 or TRBV12-4 with TRBJ1-2; weak D call: TRBD1 (5 bases). CDR3 size: 13 residues. V lost 6 bases to trimming and J lost 6 bases, with 14 bases between them.

This clonotype showed up just a few times. The chain has TRBV7-2 and TRBJ2-1, with D maybe TRBD1 (5 bases). Germline lookup yields CDR1 SGHTA and CDR2 FQGNSA. The CDR3 spans 13 residues. The V end lost 5 bases, the J end lost 3 bases, and 8 bases lay between the germline ends. CDR3 DNA sequence: TGTGCCAGCAGCCAGGGCCGCTACAATGAGCAGTTCTTC. Its protein product is CASSQGRYNEQFF.

This clonotype was observed a handful of times. This sequence joins TRBV11-2 and TRBJ1-2, with 7 bases identical to TRBD1. The V segment lost 5 bases and the J segment 5 bases; nucleotides outside the gene matches: 17. The length of the CDR3 is 17 residues. Germline CDR1 and CDR2: SGHAT and FQNNGV. The CDR3 is CASSKRDRLFVRYGYTF. The DNA for the CDR3 is TGTGCCAGCAGCAAGCGGGACAGACTTTTCGTTCGGTATGGCTACACCTTC.

Only a few counts were recorded for this clonotype. The V call is TRBV5-5, the J call TRBJ2-5; D unclear. V gave up 0 bases and J gave up 6 bases, with 15 bases separating them. Germline assignment: CDR1 SGHKS and CDR2 YYEKEE (reference sequence). This CDR3 comprises 15 residues. The CDR3 DNA reads TGTGCCAGCAGCTTGGAAGTGCGAAGGGTAAAGACCCAGTACTTC. Translation gives CASSLEVRRVKTQYF.